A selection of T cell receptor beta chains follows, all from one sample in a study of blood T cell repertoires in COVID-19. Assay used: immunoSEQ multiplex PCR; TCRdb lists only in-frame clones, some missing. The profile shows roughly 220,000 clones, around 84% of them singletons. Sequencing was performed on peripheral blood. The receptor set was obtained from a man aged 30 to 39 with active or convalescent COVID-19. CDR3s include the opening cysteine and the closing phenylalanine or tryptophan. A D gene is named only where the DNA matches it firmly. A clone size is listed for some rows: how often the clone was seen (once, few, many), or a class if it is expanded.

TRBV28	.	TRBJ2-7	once	CASSFGGGPDEQYF	TGTGCCAGCAGTTTCGGAGGGGGCCCGGACGAGCAGTACTTC
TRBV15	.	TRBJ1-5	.	CATSSEQGQPQHF	TGTGCCACCAGCAGTGAACAGGGTCAGCCCCAGCATTTT
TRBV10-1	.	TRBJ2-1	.	CASGNRSYNEQFF	TGCGCCAGCGGTAACAGGTCCTACAATGAGCAGTTCTTC
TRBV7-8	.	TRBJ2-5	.	CASSFRGLETQYF	TGTGCCAGCAGCTTTCGAGGGTTAGAGACCCAGTACTTC
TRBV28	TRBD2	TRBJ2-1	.	CASSPGGTSGPNEQFF	TGTGCCAGCAGTCCGGGTGGGACTAGCGGTCCTAATGAGCAGTTCTTC
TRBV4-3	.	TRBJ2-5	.	CASSPGYREGTQYF	TGCGCCAGCAGCCCAGGCTACAGGGAGGGGACCCAGTACTTC
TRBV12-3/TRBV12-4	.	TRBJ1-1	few	CASSSRRREAFF	TGTGCCAGCAGTTCCAGGAGGCGGGAGGCTTTCTTT
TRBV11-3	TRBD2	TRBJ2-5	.	CASSLGGRGGRETQYF	TGTGCCAGCAGCTTAGGCGGCCGGGGGGGCCGTGAGACCCAGTACTTC
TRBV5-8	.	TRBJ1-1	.	CASSPRLNTEAFF	TGTGCCAGCAGCCCTAGACTGAACACTGAAGCTTTCTTT
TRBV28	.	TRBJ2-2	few	CASSPTVVSGELFF	TGTGCCAGCAGTCCTACAGTTGTTTCCGGGGAGCTGTTTTTT
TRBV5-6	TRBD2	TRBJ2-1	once	CASSLSGLEDEQFF	TGTGCCAGCAGCTTATCCGGACTAGAAGATGAGCAGTTCTTC
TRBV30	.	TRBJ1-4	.	CAWSEVRGKLFF	TGTGCCTGGAGTGAAGTAAGGGGAAAACTGTTTTTT
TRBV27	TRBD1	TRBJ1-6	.	CASSLLPGTGGPPLHF	TGTGCCAGCAGTTTATTGCCAGGGACAGGGGGGCCACCCCTCCACTTT
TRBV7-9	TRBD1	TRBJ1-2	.	CASSLWAGTGVAYGYTF	TGTGCCAGCAGCTTATGGGCCGGGACAGGGGTGGCCTATGGCTACACCTTC
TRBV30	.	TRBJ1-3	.	CAWSAGAGNTIYF	TGTGCCTGGAGTGCAGGGGCTGGAAACACCATATATTTT
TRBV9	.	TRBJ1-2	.	CASSAQGNYGYTF	TGTGCCAGCAGCGCCCAGGGTAACTATGGCTACACCTTC
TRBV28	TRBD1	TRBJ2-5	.	CASSLGGQKQETQYF	TGTGCCAGCAGTTTAGGGGGACAGAAACAAGAGACCCAGTACTTC
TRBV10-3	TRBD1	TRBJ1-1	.	CAIRGQGFTEAFF	TGTGCCATCAGGGGACAGGGGTTCACTGAAGCTTTCTTT
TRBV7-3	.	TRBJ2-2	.	CASSAAGLGPGELFF	TGTGCCAGCAGCGCTGCGGGCCTGGGCCCCGGGGAGCTGTTTTTT
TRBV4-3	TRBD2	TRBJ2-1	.	CASSQAPGTSGGNEQFF	TGCGCCAGCAGCCAAGCACCCGGGACTAGCGGGGGTAATGAGCAGTTCTTC
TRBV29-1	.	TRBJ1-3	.	CSVTLARSSGNTIYF	TGCAGCGTCACCCTGGCACGGAGCTCTGGAAACACCATATATTTT
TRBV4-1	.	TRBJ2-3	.	CASSQSPGSTDTQYF	TGCGCCAGCAGCCAGTCCCCCGGTAGCACAGATACGCAGTATTTT
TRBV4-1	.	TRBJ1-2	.	CASSQAGGEMYGYTF	TGCGCCAGCAGCCAAGCCGGGGGGGAGATGTATGGCTACACCTTC
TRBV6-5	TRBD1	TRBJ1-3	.	CASSWTGVTGNTIYF	TGTGCCAGCAGTTGGACAGGGGTGACTGGAAACACCATATATTTT
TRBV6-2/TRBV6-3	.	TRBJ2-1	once	CASSLGLAAKVYNEQFF	TGTGCCAGCAGTCTTGGGCTAGCCGCTAAGGTCTACAATGAGCAGTTCTTC
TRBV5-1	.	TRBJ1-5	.	CASSLAGASNQPQHF	TGCGCCAGCAGCTTGGCAGGGGCGAGCAATCAGCCCCAGCATTTT
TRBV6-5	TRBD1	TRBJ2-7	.	CASRTGEARHEQYF	TGTGCCAGCAGGACAGGGGAGGCTAGACACGAGCAGTACTTC
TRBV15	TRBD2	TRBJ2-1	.	CATRPGGGKNEQFF	TGTGCCACCCGACCTGGGGGAGGGAAGAATGAGCAGTTCTTC
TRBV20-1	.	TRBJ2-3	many	CSAIFDTQYF	TGCAGTGCTATCTTTGATACGCAGTATTTT
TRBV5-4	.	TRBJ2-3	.	CASSQNSGSDTQYF	TGTGCCAGCAGCCAAAATAGCGGATCAGATACGCAGTATTTT
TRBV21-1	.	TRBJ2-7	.	CASTENRLAGRGCEQYF	TGTGCCAGCACCGAAAATCGGTTGGCGGGGAGGGGGTGCGAGCAGTACTTC
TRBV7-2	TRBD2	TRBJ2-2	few	CASSRTSGRTGELFF	TGTGCCAGCAGCCGGACTAGCGGGCGCACCGGGGAGCTGTTTTTT
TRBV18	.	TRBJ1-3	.	CASSPGAHSGNTIYF	TGTGCCAGCTCACCAGGGGCTCACTCTGGAAACACCATATATTTT
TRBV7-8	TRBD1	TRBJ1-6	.	CASSFLVRRTGPSPLHF	TGTGCCAGCAGCTTCTTAGTTCGAAGGACAGGACCTTCGCCCCTCCACTTT
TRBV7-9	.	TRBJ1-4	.	CASSLLQTANEKLFF	TGTGCCAGCAGCCTCCTACAGACGGCTAATGAAAAACTGTTTTTT
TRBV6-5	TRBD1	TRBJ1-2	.	CASSYTGQGAGYTF	TGTGCCAGCAGTTACACAGGACAGGGGGCTGGCTACACCTTC
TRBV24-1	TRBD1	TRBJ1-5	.	CATSDPTGNSNQPQHF	TGTGCCACCAGTGACCCGACAGGGAATAGCAATCAGCCCCAGCATTTT